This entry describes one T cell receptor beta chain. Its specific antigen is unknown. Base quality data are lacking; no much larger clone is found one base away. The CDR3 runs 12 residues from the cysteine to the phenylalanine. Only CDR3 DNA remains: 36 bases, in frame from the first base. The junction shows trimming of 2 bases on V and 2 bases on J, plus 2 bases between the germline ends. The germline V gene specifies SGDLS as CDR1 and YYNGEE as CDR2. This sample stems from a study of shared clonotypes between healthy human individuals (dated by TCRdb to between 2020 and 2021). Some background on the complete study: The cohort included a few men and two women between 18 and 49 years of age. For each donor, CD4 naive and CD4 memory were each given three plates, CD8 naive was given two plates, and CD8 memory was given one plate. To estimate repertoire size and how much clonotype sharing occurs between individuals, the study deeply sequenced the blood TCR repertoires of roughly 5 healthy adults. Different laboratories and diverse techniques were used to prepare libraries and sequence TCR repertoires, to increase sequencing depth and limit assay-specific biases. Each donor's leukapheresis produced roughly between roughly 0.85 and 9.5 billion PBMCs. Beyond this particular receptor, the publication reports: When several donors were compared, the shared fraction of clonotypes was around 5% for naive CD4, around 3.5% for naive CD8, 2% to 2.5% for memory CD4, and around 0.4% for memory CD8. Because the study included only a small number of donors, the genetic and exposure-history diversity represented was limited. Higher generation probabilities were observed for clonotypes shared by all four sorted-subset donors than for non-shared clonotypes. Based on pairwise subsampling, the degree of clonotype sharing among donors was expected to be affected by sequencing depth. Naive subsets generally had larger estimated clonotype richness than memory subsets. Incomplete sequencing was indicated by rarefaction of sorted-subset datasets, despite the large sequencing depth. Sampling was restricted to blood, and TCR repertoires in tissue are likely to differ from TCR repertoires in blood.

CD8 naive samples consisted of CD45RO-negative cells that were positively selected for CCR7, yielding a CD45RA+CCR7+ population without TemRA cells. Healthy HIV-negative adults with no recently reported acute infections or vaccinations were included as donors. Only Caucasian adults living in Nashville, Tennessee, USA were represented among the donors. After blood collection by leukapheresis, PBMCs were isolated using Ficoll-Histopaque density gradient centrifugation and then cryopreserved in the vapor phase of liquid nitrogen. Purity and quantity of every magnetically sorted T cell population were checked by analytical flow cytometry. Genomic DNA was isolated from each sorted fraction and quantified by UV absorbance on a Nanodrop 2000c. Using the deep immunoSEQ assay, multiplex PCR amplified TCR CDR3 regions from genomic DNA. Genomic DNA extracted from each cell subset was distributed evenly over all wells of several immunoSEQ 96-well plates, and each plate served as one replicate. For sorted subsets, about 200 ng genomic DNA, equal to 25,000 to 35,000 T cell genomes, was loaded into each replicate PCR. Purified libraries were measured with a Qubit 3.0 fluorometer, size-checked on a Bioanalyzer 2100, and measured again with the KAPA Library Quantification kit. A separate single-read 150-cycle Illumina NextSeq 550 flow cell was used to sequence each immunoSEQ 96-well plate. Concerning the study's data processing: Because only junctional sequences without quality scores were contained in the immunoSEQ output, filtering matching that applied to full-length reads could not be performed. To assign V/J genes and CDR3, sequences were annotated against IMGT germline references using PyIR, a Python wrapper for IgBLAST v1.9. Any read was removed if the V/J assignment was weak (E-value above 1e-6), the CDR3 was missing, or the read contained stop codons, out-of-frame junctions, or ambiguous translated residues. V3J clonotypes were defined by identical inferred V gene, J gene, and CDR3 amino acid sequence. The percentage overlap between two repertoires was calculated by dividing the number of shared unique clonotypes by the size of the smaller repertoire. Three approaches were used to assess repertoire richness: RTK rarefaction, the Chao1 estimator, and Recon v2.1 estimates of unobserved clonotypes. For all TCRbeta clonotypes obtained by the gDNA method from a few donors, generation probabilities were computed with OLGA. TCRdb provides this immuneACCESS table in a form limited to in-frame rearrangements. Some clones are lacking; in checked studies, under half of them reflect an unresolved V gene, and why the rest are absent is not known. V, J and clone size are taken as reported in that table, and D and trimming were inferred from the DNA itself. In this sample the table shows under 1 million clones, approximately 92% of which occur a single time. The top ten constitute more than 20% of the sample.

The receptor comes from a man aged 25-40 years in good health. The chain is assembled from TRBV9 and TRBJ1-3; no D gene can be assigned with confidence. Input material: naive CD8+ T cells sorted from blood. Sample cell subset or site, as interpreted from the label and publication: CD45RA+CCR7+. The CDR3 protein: CASSVAGNTIYF. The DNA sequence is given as TGTGCCAGCAGCGTCGCTGGAAACACCATATATTTT.